The clone carrying this T cell receptor beta chain was found many times. Antigen specificity is unknown. This CDR3 comprises 15 residues. Germline lookup yields CDR1 SGHTA and CDR2 FQGNSA. The junction had 9 bases not matched to a gene; V was cut back by 5 bases and J by 3 bases. The sample is drawn from a study of T cell repertoires in cytomegalovirus infection. Each CDR3 protein gets one entry after TCRdb re-called the reads with MiXCR. Of fewer than 900,000 distinct CDR3 sequences detected, 29% appear once; the ten largest clones hold around 13%. The chain recombines TRBV7-2 with TRBJ1-1, with 7 nucleotides matching TRBD1. The source of this sequence is a human donor in good health (CMV status not recorded). Some clones in this sample may be carry-over from other donors' samples. Here the sequenced sample was cultured CD8+ T cells from PBMCs, taken from culture after CMV antigen stimulation. The CDR3 nucleotides read TGTGCCAGCAGCGCCCGACAGGGATCCGACACTGAAGCTTTCTTT. It specifies CASSARQGSDTEAFF.